One sample yielded the 15 T cell receptor beta chains listed below, sequenced in a study of T cell repertoires in cytomegalovirus infection (dated by TCRdb to between 2018 and 2021). The treatment or condition label on this specimen signifies: in vitro stimulation with specific CMV peptide epitopes to enrich CMV-specific T cells. Sequencing relied on an Illumina HiSeq 1500. TCRdb cleaned the public reads at Q25 with fastp, built clones with MiXCR and kept in-frame beta chains. Records with the same CDR3 protein are collapsed into one entry carrying the most frequent genes and DNA. A total of about 920,000 distinct CDR3 sequences appear in this sample, about a third of them only once. The ten largest make up around an eighth of the sample. No antigens are known for them. This material consisted of cultured CD8+ T cells from PBMCs, taken from culture after CMV antigen stimulation. Receptor source: a human donor in good health (CMV status not recorded). Some clones in this sample may be carry-over from other donors' samples.

Many counts were recorded for this clonotype. This sequence joins TRBV20-1 and TRBJ1-1; the D is unclear. The CDR3 is made up of 14 amino acids. The V end lost 2 bases, the J end lost 2 bases, and 12 bases lay between the germline ends. Per germline, CDR1 DFQATT and CDR2 SNEGSKA (reference sequence). The CDR3 loop reads CSARRRLLNTEAFF. CDR3 sequence (DNA): TGCAGTGCTAGAAGAAGGCTCTTAAACACTGAAGCTTTCTTT.

The chain has TRBV2 and TRBJ2-3; the match to TRBD1 covers 9 bases. Germline V lookup: CDR1 SNHLY, CDR2 FYNNEI. The CDR3 is 13 amino acids. The V segment lost 7 bases and the J segment 5 bases; nucleotides outside the gene matches: 4. CDR3 in DNA: TGTGCCAGCATTGGGACAGGGAAAGATACGCAGTATTTT. Amino acid sequence: CASIGTGKDTQYF. The full variable domain, completed using reference TRBV2 and TRBJ2-3, is EPEVTQTPSHQVTQMGQEVILRCVPISNHLYFYWYRQILGQKVEFLVSFYNNEISEKSEIFDDQFSVERPDGSNFTLKIRSTKLEDSAMYFCASIGTGKDTQYFGPGTRLTVL.

Comments on this clonotype: A much larger clonotype is one base distant, so this may be a read error. This sequence joins TRBV7-2 and TRBJ2-7, with D unresolved. The germline CDR1 and CDR2 sequences are SGHTA and FQGNSA. V lost 2 bases to trimming and J lost 0 bases, with 11 bases between them. The CDR3 contains 15 residues. The CDR3, as DNA: TGTACCAGCAGCTTAATCGGGTCGGGCTCCTACGAGCAGTACTTC. Translated: CTSSLIGSGSYEQYF. The full variable domain, rest sourced from reference TRBV7-2 and TRBJ2-7, is GAGVSQSPSNKVTEKGKDVELRCDPISGHTALYWYRQSLGQGLEFLIYFQGNSAPDKSGLPSDRFSAERTGGSVSTLTIQRTQQEDSAVYLCTSSLIGSGSYEQYFGPGTRLTVT.

This clonotype was counted between two and nine times. The CDR3 DNA follows: TGTGCCAGCCGCGTGGGCTTGGAGACCCAGTACTTC. This encodes CASRVGLETQYF. The chain uses TRBV6-5 and TRBJ2-5; D is undetermined. The germline gives CDR1 MNHEY, CDR2 SVGAGI. The CDR3 contains 12 residues. The V and J ends lost 8 bases and 5 bases respectively, with 12 bases between them.

This clonotype was seen at least ten times. The V gene is TRBV12-3 or TRBV12-4, the J gene TRBJ2-7; D is possibly TRBD1 or TRBD2 (5 bases each). V gave up 5 bases and J gave up 2 bases, with 13 bases separating them. This CDR3 has 14 residues. The CDR3 protein is CASSNLVGAYEQYF. Written as DNA, the CDR3 is TGTGCCAGCAGTAACCTGGTGGGGGCCTACGAGCAGTACTTC.

J is TRBJ2-1 and V is TRBV2, with no clear D. V was cut by 8 bases and J by 3 bases, with 11 bases left in between. Germline V gene data show CDR1 as SNHLY and CDR2 as FYNNEI. CDR3 length: 13 residues. CDR3 loop: CASDAVRYNEQFF. CDR3 coding DNA: TGTGCCAGCGACGCCGTTCGCTACAATGAGCAGTTCTTC.

The rearrangement links TRBV12-3 or TRBV12-4 to TRBJ1-2, with 8 bases fitting TRBD1. This CDR3 region has 15 residues. The ends lost 1 base at V and 2 bases at J; junction bases unmatched: 3. The CDR3 loop reads CASSLVGQGNYGYTF. The CDR3 DNA follows: TGTGCCAGCAGTTTAGTTGGACAGGGAAACTATGGCTACACCTTC.

This clonotype came up a few times. The chain carries TRBV6-2 or TRBV6-3 and TRBJ2-1; D gene uncertain. Trimming pared 5 bases from V and 7 bases from J, leaving 9 bases between. Germline CDR1 is MNHEY and CDR2 is SVGEGT. The CDR3 is made up of 12 amino acids. This CDR3 is CASSTTRNEQFF. CDR3 bases: TGTGCCAGCAGTACCACACGAAATGAGCAGTTCTTC.

About this clonotype: A much larger clone lies one base from this, so it may be a read error. This sequence joins TRBV7-2 and TRBJ1-1, with D unresolved. There are 15 residues in the CDR3. Germline CDR1 and CDR2: SGHTA and FQGNSA. CDR3 protein: CVSSFDPPLDTEAFF. DNA for the CDR3: TGTGTCAGCAGCTTTGACCCCCCATTGGACACTGAAGCTTTCTTT.

The chain couples TRBV4-1 to TRBJ2-3; D not certain. Germline V gene sequence: CDR1 MGHRA, CDR2 YSYEKL. The CDR3 runs 16 residues. V lost 1 base and J 4 bases, leaving 15 bases between the germline ends. CDR3 loop: CASSQAVSLRPDTQYF. CDR3 DNA: TGCGCCAGCAGCCAAGCCGTCAGTCTTCGACCAGATACGCAGTATTTT.

The V and J genes are TRBV4-1 and TRBJ2-7, with 8 bases lining up with TRBD1. The germline gives CDR1 MGHRA, CDR2 YSYEKL. Trimming took 5 bases from V and 1 from J; bases not matched to a gene: 7. This CDR3 region has 15 residues. CDR3 residues: CASSITGTGSYEQYF. In nucleotides, the CDR3 is TGCGCCAGCAGCATAACCGGGACAGGTTCCTACGAGCAGTACTTC.

The V and J genes are TRBV9 and TRBJ1-2, with D perhaps matching TRBD1 (5 bases). Trimming took off 1 base at V and 1 base at J, with 20 bases between the two ends. The CDR3 contains 18 residues. Germline CDR1 SGDLS, CDR2 YYNGEE. The DNA for the CDR3 is TGTGCCAGCAGCGTACAGTCCGTGACAGCCAGAGATAACTATGGCTACACCTTC. Protein product: CASSVQSVTARDNYGYTF.

This chain uses TRBV5-1 with TRBJ2-1; D might be TRBD2 (6 bases). Per germline, CDR1 SGHRS and CDR2 YFSETQ. Trimming cost V 0 bases and J 2 bases, with 15 bases left between them. There are 17 residues in the CDR3. This chain's CDR3 is CASSLVGRRGPYNEQFF. CDR3 in DNA: TGCGCCAGCAGCTTGGTTGGACGGAGGGGACCCTACAATGAGCAGTTCTTC.

The chain uses TRBV12-5 and TRBJ2-2, with 11 bases lining up with TRBD2. The V gene end was trimmed by 7 bases and the J gene end by 1 base; junction bases not matched to a gene: 2. There are 15 residues in the CDR3. Per germline, CDR1 LGHNT and CDR2 FRNRAP. The CDR3 coding sequence is TGTGCTAGTGTCCTAGCGGGGGGGAACACCGGGGAGCTGTTTTTT. It specifies CASVLAGGNTGELFF.

CDR3 protein: CASSFVLRSGEANSPLHF. In DNA form, the CDR3 reads TGTGCCAGCAGCTTCGTCCTAAGGTCAGGGGAAGCTAATTCACCCCTCCACTTT. The V and J genes are TRBV7-6 and TRBJ1-6; TRBD1 might be the D (6 bases). This CDR3 comprises 18 residues. Germline values: CDR1 SGHVS, CDR2 FNYEAQ. Trimming stripped 3 bases from V and 6 bases from J, with 21 bases between.